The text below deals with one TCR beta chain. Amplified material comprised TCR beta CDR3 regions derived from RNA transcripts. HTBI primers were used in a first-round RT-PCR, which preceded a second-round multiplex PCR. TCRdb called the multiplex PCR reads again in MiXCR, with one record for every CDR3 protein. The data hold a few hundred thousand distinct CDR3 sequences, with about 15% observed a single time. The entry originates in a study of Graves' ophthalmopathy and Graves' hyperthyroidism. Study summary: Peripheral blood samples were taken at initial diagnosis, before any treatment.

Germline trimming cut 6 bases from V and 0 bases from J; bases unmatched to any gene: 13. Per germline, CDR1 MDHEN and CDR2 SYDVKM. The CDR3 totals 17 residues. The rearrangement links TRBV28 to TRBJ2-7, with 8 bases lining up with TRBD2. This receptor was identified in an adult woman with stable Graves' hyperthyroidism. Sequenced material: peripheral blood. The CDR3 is CASRSQTGTSPSYEQYF. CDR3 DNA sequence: TGTGCCAGCAGGTCACAAACCGGGACTAGTCCCTCCTACGAGCAGTACTTC.